This T cell receptor beta chain came from a study of shared clonotypes between healthy human individuals. Study-wide findings and caveats: What rarefaction showed was incomplete sorted-subset sequencing despite large depth. Generally, naive subsets came out with larger estimated richness than memory subsets.

The CDR3 is 16 residues long. CDR1 is SGHKS and CDR2 is YYEKEE in the germline V gene (reference sequence). Trimming pared 2 bases from V and 0 bases from J, leaving 12 bases between. Every subset's genomic DNA went evenly onto several immunoSEQ plates. TCRdb's copy holds only in-frame clones and misses some; the assay was immunoSEQ multiplex PCR. This table has some 580,000 clones, around 97% appearing once. As regards this clone: What it recognizes is unknown.

Sequences were obtained from naive CD4+ T cells sorted from blood. Specified subset: CD45RA+ positively selected. The chain joins TRBV5-5 to TRBJ1-5; D is unclear. This clonotype originated in a woman aged 25-40 years in good health. CDR3: CASSFRSADSNQPQHF. DNA of the CDR3: TGTGCCAGCAGCTTCAGGTCAGCCGATAGCAATCAGCCCCAGCATTTT.